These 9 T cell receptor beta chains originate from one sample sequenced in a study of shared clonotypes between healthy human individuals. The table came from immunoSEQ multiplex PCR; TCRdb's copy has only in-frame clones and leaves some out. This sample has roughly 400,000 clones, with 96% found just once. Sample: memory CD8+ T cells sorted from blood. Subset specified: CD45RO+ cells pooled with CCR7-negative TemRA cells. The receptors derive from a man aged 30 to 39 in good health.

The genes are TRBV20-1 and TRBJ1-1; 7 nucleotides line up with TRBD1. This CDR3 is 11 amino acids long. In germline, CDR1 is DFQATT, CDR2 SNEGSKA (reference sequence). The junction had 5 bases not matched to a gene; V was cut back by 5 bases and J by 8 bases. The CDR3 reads CSAGTASEAFF. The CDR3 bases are TGCAGTGCTGGGACAGCCTCCGAAGCTTTCTTT.

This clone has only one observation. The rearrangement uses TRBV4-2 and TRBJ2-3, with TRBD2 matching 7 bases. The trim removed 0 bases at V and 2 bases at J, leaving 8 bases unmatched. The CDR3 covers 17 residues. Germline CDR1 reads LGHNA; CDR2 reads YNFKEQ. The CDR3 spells CASSQDHRRELTDTQYF. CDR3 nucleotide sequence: TGTGCCAGCAGCCAAGATCATCGGCGGGAGCTCACAGATACGCAGTATTTT.

Written as DNA, the CDR3 is TGCGCCAGCAACAAGCATCGCGGCTACACCTTC. It translates to CASNKHRGYTF. The genes are TRBV10-1 and TRBJ1-2; D unresolved. The CDR3 runs to 11 residues. V was cut by 7 bases and J by 8 bases, with 11 bases left in between. Germline values: CDR1 WNHNN, CDR2 SYGVQD (reference sequence).

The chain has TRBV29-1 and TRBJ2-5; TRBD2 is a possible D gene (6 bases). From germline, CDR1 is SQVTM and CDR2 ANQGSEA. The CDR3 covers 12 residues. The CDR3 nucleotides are TGCAGTGAAGGGACTCGAGGAGAGACCCAGTACTTC. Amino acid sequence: CSEGTRGETQYF.

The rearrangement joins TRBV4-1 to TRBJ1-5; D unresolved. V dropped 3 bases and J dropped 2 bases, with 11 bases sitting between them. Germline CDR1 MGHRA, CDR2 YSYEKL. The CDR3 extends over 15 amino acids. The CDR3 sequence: CASSHSYRGNQPQHF. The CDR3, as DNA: TGCGCCAGCAGCCACTCCTACCGCGGCAATCAGCCCCAGCATTTT.

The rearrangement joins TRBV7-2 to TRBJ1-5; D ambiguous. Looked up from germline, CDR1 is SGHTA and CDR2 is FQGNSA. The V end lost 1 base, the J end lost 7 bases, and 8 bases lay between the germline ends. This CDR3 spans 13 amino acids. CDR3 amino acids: CASSLDLWQPQHF. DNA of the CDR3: TGTGCCAGCAGCTTAGACTTGTGGCAGCCCCAGCATTTT.

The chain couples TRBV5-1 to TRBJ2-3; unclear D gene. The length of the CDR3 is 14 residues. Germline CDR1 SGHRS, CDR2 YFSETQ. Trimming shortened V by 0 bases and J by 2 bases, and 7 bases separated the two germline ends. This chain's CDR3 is CASSLVVSTDTQYF. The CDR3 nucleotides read TGCGCCAGCAGCTTGGTAGTCTCCACAGATACGCAGTATTTT.

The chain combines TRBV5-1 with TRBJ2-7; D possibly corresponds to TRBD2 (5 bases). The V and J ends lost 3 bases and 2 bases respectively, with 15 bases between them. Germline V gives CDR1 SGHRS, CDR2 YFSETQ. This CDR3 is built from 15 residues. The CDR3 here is CASSSSRGRPYEQYF. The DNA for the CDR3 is TGCGCCAGCAGCTCCTCTAGAGGGCGCCCCTACGAGCAGTACTTC.

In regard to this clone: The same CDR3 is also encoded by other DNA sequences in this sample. Here the CDR3 reads CASSRGAGDTQYF. The CDR3 coding sequence is TGTGCCAGCTCACGGGGTGCAGGAGATACGCAGTATTTT. The V and J genes are TRBV18 and TRBJ2-3; D uncertain. The CDR3 length is 13 residues. CDR1 is KGHSH, CDR2 LQKENI, per germline. The V end lost 4 bases, the J end lost 5 bases, and 10 bases lay between the germline ends. The whole variable domain, filled in from reference TRBV18 and TRBJ2-3, reads NAGVMQNPRHLVRRRGQEARLRCSPMKGHSHVYWYRQLPEEGLKFMVYLQKENIIDESGMPKERFSAEFPKEGPSILRIQQVVRGDSAAYFCASSRGAGDTQYFGPGTRLTVL.